The present T cell receptor (beta chain) was sequenced within a study of blood T cell repertoires in COVID-19. Study details: Some COVID-19 samples were acute and others convalescent; all came from the United States, Italy and Spain. PBMCs, B-cell-depleted T cells, or T cells were the source of the cDNA or gDNA that made up the material.

The CDR3 totals 16 residues. V lost 2 bases to trimming and J lost 4 bases; unmatched junction nucleotides: 9. Germline-derived CDR1 and CDR2 are SGHTA and FQGNSA. Libraries were prepared by immunoSEQ multiplex PCR; TCRdb keeps only in-frame clonotypes and omits some of them. The sample carries some 160,000 clones, just under 80% recorded once. Sequencing was carried out using peripheral blood. V gene TRBV7-2 combines with J gene TRBJ2-5; 8 bases are a match to TRBD2. The origin of this receptor is a man aged 65 to 79 with active or convalescent COVID-19. CDR3 in amino acids: CASSLSRGAGRETQYF. The CDR3 coding sequence is TGTGCCAGCAGCTTATCGCGGGGGGCGGGTAGAGAGACCCAGTACTTC.